This TCR beta chain was captured in a study of early T cells in non-severe SARS-CoV-2 infection. Study background: Sequenced material consisted of bulk RNA (from unsorted whole blood), and chains were unpaired. Study-level points and caveats: VDJdb matching favored anti-spike CD8 responses, missing private and CD4 specificities.

This clonotype was detected ten times or more. Its cognate antigen is unknown. Individual cDNA molecules were tagged with unique molecular identifiers, the study reported. TCRdb re-analysed the 5' RACE reads in MiXCR, keeping a single row per CDR3 protein. Of 20,000 to 30,000 distinct CDR3 sequences in the sample, roughly 4.1% are singletons; the top ten hold around 4.3%. With 5 bases removed from V and 0 bases from J, the gap between germline ends came to 15 bases. The CDR3 loop spans 16 amino acids. Germline-derived CDR1 and CDR2 are LNHNV and YYDKDF (reference sequence). The chain has TRBV15 and TRBJ2-3; D possibly corresponds to TRBD2 (6 bases). The specimen was whole blood. The sequence was obtained from an adult who was a healthcare worker with PCR-confirmed SARS-CoV-2 infection or an uninfected control (not recorded which). CDR3: CATSGGAFGSTDTQYF. CDR3 nucleotide sequence: TGTGCCACCAGCGGAGGGGCGTTCGGGAGCACAGATACGCAGTATTTT.